This TCR beta chain comes out of a study of T cell responses to AZD1222 COVID-19 vaccine. Germline lookup yields CDR1 SGHNT and CDR2 YYREEE (reference sequence). The CDR3 loop spans 15 amino acids. V lost 4 bases and J 2 bases, leaving 16 bases between the germline ends. Concerning this clone: The antigen remains undetermined.

Profiled with immunoSEQ multiplex PCR; TCRdb holds only in-frame clones, not every one. The sample has 150,000 to 200,000 clones; around 90% are singletons. Broader study findings: There were vaccine-associated CD4 TCRs across spike, dominant at 160-218 and 743-854. Only five or six AZD1222 recipients tested seropositive at baseline. Nearly half of spike-specific TCRs reportedly target unmutated variant regions. The donor cohort was predominantly white British with a female majority, and clonal diversity may have been underestimated.

The receptor comes from an adult who received the AZD1222 COVID-19 vaccine. The rearrangement links TRBV5-4 to TRBJ2-7; no clear D gene. Sequencing used peripheral blood, obtained 28 days after the second AZD1222 dose. The CDR3 nucleotides read TGTGCCAGCAGCGTGGGTGGGATCTTAGCCTACGAGCAGTACTTC. Translated, it gives CASSVGGILAYEQYF.